These 27 T cell receptor beta chains share one sample of origin, sequenced in a study of prognosis after radiotherapy for stage I lung cancer. Amplicons of TCR beta CDR3 were generated from genomic DNA by two-round multiplex PCR. Primers targeting each individual TRBV and TRBJ gene were applied in first-round PCR. In TCRdb, the multiplex PCR reads were re-called with MiXCR into one record per CDR3 protein. The sample records fewer than 15,000 distinct CDR3 sequences, around 50% being singletons. The source material was PBMCs, sampled before or after stereotactic body radiation therapy (not recorded which). These receptor sequences come from a donor aged 50 or older with non-small cell lung cancer.

Comment on this clonotype: This CDR3 fails to terminate in the conserved phenylalanine or tryptophan, so it likely reflects a read error. CDR3 coding DNA: TGCAGTGGTATCCCCGGGACTAGCGGGAGACTGGACTACGAGCAGTACTCC. This gives the protein CSGIPGTSGRLDYEQYS. The J gene is TRBJ2-7, the V gene TRBV20-1; 14 bases fit TRBD2. There are 17 residues in the CDR3. The trim removed 7 bases at V and 3 bases at J, leaving 14 bases unmatched. In germline, CDR1 is DFQATT, CDR2 SNEGSKA (reference sequence).

This clonotype has at least ten counts. This may stem from a read error, because a much larger clone lies one nucleotide away. The chain recombines TRBV7-2 with TRBJ2-5, with D perhaps matching TRBD1 (6 bases). CDR1 and CDR2 from the germline V gene are SGHTA and FQGNSA. The CDR3 is made up of 16 amino acids. The CDR3 reads CANSLEGWTAQETQYF. DNA for the CDR3: TGTGCCAACAGCTTAGAGGGCTGGACAGCCCAAGAGACCCAGTACTTC.

The V and J genes are TRBV30 and TRBJ2-7; D unresolved. V gave up 6 bases and J gave up 0 bases, with 15 bases separating them. In germline, CDR1 is GTSNPN, CDR2 SVGIG (reference sequence). This CDR3 comprises 14 residues. CDR3 sequence (DNA): TGTGCCTGCTCCATGGGCGTGGGCTCCTACGAGCAGTACTTC. Translating gives CACSMGVGSYEQYF.

This clonotype has a count of ten or more. The chain joins TRBV7-8 to TRBJ2-5, with TRBD2 identical over 8 bases. The junction had 14 bases not matched to a gene; V was cut back by 1 base and J by 4 bases. CDR1 and CDR2 (germline): SGHVS, FQNEAQ. This CDR3 has 18 amino acids. The chain's CDR3 is CASSLVYGRAKVLETQYF. The DNA of the CDR3 is TGTGCCAGCAGCTTAGTTTACGGGAGGGCCAAGGTGTTAGAGACCCAGTACTTC.

To note about this clonotype: One base separates it from a far larger clone, so it is likely a read error. The rearrangement joins TRBV9 to TRBJ2-5; D possibly corresponds to TRBD2 (5 bases). The last part of the DNA fits TRBJ2-7 better; the J call may be wrong. The CDR3 runs to 12 residues. The germline CDR1 and CDR2 sequences are SGDLS and YYNGEE. The CDR3 protein is CASSVAAGEQYF. Here the CDR3 DNA reads TGTGCCAGCAGCGTAGCGGCGGGCGAGCAGTACTTC.

Of note for this clonotype: A far larger clone is off by one base, so a read error is likely. The rearrangement links TRBV7-9 to TRBJ1-3, with D maybe TRBD1 (5 bases). With 0 bases removed from V and 2 bases from J, the gap between germline ends came to 14 bases. CDR3 size: 17 residues. Germline V CDR1 and CDR2: SEHNR, FQNEAQ (reference sequence). The CDR3 reads CASSLAPGAAAGNTIYF. The CDR3, as DNA: TGTGCCAGCAGCTTAGCCCCCGGGGCGGCGGCTGGAAACACCATATATTTT.

This clonotype is judged medium-sized (0.01 to 0.1%). CDR3 sequence: CASTLGAGAYNEQFF. CDR3 nucleotides: TGTGCCAGCACTCTAGGGGCGGGAGCATACAATGAGCAGTTCTTC. J is TRBJ2-1 and V is TRBV6-1; 7 bases are a match to TRBD2. Germline trimming cut 7 bases from V and 4 bases from J; bases unmatched to any gene: 10. Germline CDR1 MNHNS, CDR2 SASEGT. This CDR3 is built from 15 residues.

To note about this clonotype: Only one base separates this from a far larger clonotype, so it likely reflects a read error. The chain is built from TRBV5-1 and TRBJ2-5; the D is unclear. The closer fit of TRBJ2-1 to the DNA end suggests the J call may be wrong. Looked up from germline, CDR1 is SGHRS and CDR2 is YFSETQ. The CDR3 runs 14 residues. For the CDR3, the DNA is TGCGCCAGCAGCTTGGGACATGGTTCCTATGAGCAGTTCTTC. Translation gives CASSLGHGSYEQFF.

This clonotype ranks as medium-sized. J is TRBJ2-3 and V is TRBV5-1; 10 bases match TRBD2. The CDR3 is made up of 15 amino acids. Trimming at V came to 4 bases and at J to 4 bases, leaving 6 bases not matched to a gene. The V gene's germline CDR1 is SGHRS and CDR2 YFSETQ. This CDR3 reads CASSGTGTSADTQYF. The CDR3 nucleotides read TGCGCCAGCAGCGGAACCGGGACTAGCGCAGATACGCAGTATTTT.

This rearrangement joins TRBV20-1 to TRBJ1-5, with D possibly being TRBD1 (5 bases). The CDR3 spans 12 residues. The germline V gene has CDR1 DFQATT and CDR2 SNEGSKA (reference sequence). V was clipped by 4 bases and J by 7 bases, with 11 bases between them. CDR3 loop: CSAIRDLQPQHF. In DNA form, the CDR3 reads TGCAGTGCTATCAGGGATTTACAGCCCCAGCATTTT.

In nucleotides, the CDR3 is TGTGCCAGTAGCAACGCTGGACAGGGGGAAGACACCATATATTTT. It yields the protein CASSNAGQGEDTIYF. The J gene is TRBJ1-3, the V gene TRBV7-9; 10 nucleotides match TRBD1. This CDR3 is 15 amino acids long. Germline V gene lookup returns CDR1 SEHNR and CDR2 FQNEAQ (reference sequence). The V gene end was trimmed by 9 bases and the J gene end by 8 bases; junction bases not matched to a gene: 13.

The rearrangement links TRBV4-1 to TRBJ2-7; 7 nucleotides match TRBD2. CDR3 length equals 16 residues. Germline CDR1 and CDR2: MGHRA and YSYEKL. The V gene end was trimmed by 1 base and the J gene end by 2 bases; junction bases not matched to a gene: 8. The DNA for the CDR3 is TGCGCCAGCAGCCAAGCCCTCGGGGGGTGGGCCTACGAGCAGTACTTC. It translates to CASSQALGGWAYEQYF.

The V call is TRBV11-3, the J call TRBJ2-2, with 7 bases matching TRBD1. The CDR3 is made up of 13 amino acids. V lost 6 bases, J lost 4 bases, and 2 bases stayed unmatched. In germline, CDR1 is SGHNT, CDR2 YENEEA. This CDR3 reads CASRTGITGELFF. The CDR3 DNA sequence: TGTGCCAGCAGGACAGGGATCACCGGGGAGCTGTTTTTT.

The genes are TRBV5-1 and TRBJ2-7; 8 bases map to TRBD2. Germline V lookup: CDR1 SGHRS, CDR2 YFSETQ. This CDR3 contains 17 residues. The J segment lost 7 bases and the V segment lost 5 bases, leaving 20 bases of the junction unmatched. The CDR3 nucleotides read TGCGCCAGCAGTAGTCGGGCCCGAGGGGCGGGAGGTGGAGAGCAGTACTTC. This translates into CASSSRARGAGGGEQYF.

About this clonotype: It differs at one base from a far larger clone, so likely a read error. The CDR3 loop reads CASSYGLCGNTYEQYF. DNA of the CDR3: TGTGCCAGCAGTTACGGGTTATGTGGGAACACCTACGAGCAGTACTTC. V is TRBV6-4 and J is TRBJ2-7; the D is unclear. V was shortened by 5 bases and J by 2 bases, with 19 bases between the two germline ends. The length of the CDR3 is 16 residues. CDR1 and CDR2 (germline): MRHNA, SNTAGT.

The V call is TRBV13, the J call TRBJ2-7, with a tentative D call TRBD2 (6 bases). Trimming removed 3 bases from V and 1 base from J, with 16 bases in between. Germline lookup yields CDR1 PRHDT and CDR2 FYEKMQ (reference sequence). CDR3 length: 16 residues. CDR3 in DNA: TGTGCCAGCAGCTTTGGTATAGCGGAAAAATCCTACGAGCAGTACTTC. Translation gives CASSFGIAEKSYEQYF.

As for this clonotype: Only one base separates this from a far larger clonotype, so it likely reflects a read error. The V gene is TRBV6-8, the J gene TRBJ2-1; tentative D call: TRBD1 (5 bases). Germline V gene lookup returns CDR1 MNHGY and CDR2 SAAAGT. This CDR3 region has 15 residues. Trimming pared 8 bases from V and 0 bases from J, leaving 14 bases between. The CDR3 sequence: CASRPPGRSYNEQFF. The CDR3 DNA reads TGTGCCAGCCGACCGCCAGGGCGCTCCTACAATGAGCAGTTCTTC.

This clonotype was recorded many times. The chain carries TRBV4-1 and TRBJ2-7; D unresolved. V gave up 4 bases and J gave up 1 base, with 14 bases separating them. The CDR3 has 15 amino acids. Germline V gene lookup returns CDR1 MGHRA and CDR2 YSYEKL. The CDR3: CASSPSAARSYEQYF. CDR3 in DNA: TGCGCCAGCAGCCCCTCTGCGGCACGATCCTACGAGCAGTACTTC.

The rearrangement joins TRBV11-2 to TRBJ1-4; TRBD1 matches 9 bases. The trim removed 7 bases at V and 7 bases at J, leaving 7 bases unmatched. Per germline, CDR1 SGHAT and CDR2 FQNNGV. CDR3 length: 14 residues. CDR3 region: CASTDRGDGEKLFF. In DNA, the CDR3 is TGTGCCAGCACGGACAGGGGAGATGGTGAAAAACTGTTTTTT.

Notes on this clonotype: At one end, the junction sequence differs from germline, possibly due to a read error. The rearrangement links TRBV28 to TRBJ1-2; no firm D call. The CDR3 spans 13 residues. Germline V gives CDR1 MDHEN, CDR2 SYDVKM. The CDR3 coding sequence is TGTGCCAGCAGTTTGGTGGGTATCTATGTCTACACCTTC. It is translated as CASSLVGIYVYTF.

Comment on this clonotype: A junction end diverges from the germline sequence, so it may reflect a read error. The chain links TRBV6-2 or TRBV6-3 to TRBJ2-1; no clear D. Germline CDR1 MNHEY, CDR2 SVGEGT. This CDR3 contains 12 residues. Here the CDR3 reads CASSETYRMSSF. CDR3 DNA sequence: TGTGCCAGCAGTGAGACCTACAGAATGAGCAGTTTC.

This clonotype has a count of ten or more. As DNA, the CDR3 is TGTGCCAGCAGTTACTCCGGCGCTAGCGGAGTATACAATGAGCAGTTCTTC. Its translation: CASSYSGASGVYNEQFF. This sequence joins TRBV6-5 and TRBJ2-1; 7 bases are a match to TRBD2. The J segment lost 4 bases and the V segment lost 0 bases, leaving 9 bases of the junction unmatched. CDR3 length: 17 residues. The germline V gene has CDR1 MNHEY and CDR2 SVGAGI.

This clonotype was found many times. The chain couples TRBV5-4 to TRBJ2-1; 7 positions agree with TRBD2. CDR3 size: 15 residues. The junction had 6 bases not matched to a gene; V was cut back by 4 bases and J by 2 bases. The germline gives CDR1 SGHNT, CDR2 YYREEE (reference sequence). CDR3 residues: CASSRTGGTYNEQFF. The CDR3 DNA reads TGTGCCAGCAGCCGGACCGGGGGGACCTACAATGAGCAGTTCTTC.

Turning to this clonotype: With a far larger clone one base away, a read error is the likely cause. This chain uses TRBV28 with TRBJ1-4; 9 nucleotides align to TRBD1. The J call may be faulty, since TRBJ1-6 better matches the DNA end. Germline V lookup: CDR1 MDHEN, CDR2 SYDVKM. The CDR3 totals 16 residues. CDR3 in DNA: TGTGTCAGCAGTTCGCCGGGACAGGGAACTAATTCACCCCTCCACTTT. As protein: CVSSSPGQGTNSPLHF.

Note on this clonotype: Compared with germline, one end of the junction differs, possibly owing to a read error. This chain joins TRBV20-1 and TRBJ1-2, with no clear D. Germline V lookup: CDR1 DFQATT, CDR2 SNEGSKA (reference sequence). The CDR3 loop spans 12 amino acids. CDR3 loop: CGAQTWGGGYTF. For the CDR3, the DNA is TGCGGTGCACAAACATGGGGAGGTGGCTACACCTTC.

Concerning this clonotype: A far larger clone is off by one base, so a read error is likely. The chain has TRBV27 and TRBJ2-7, with a weak D call TRBD1 (5 bases). This CDR3 is 14 amino acids long. Germline CDR1 is MNHEY and CDR2 is SMNVEV (reference sequence). CDR3 sequence (DNA): TGTGCCAGCAGCCCTCAAGGGGCACTTTACGAGCAGAACTTC. Encoded protein: CASSPQGALYEQNF.

This clonotype showed up many times. The CDR3 loop is CASSQDLLINEKLFF. The CDR3, as DNA: TGTGCCAGCAGCCAAGATCTCCTAATTAATGAAAAACTGTTTTTT. The chain links TRBV4-2 to TRBJ1-4, with D unclear. The CDR3 spans 15 residues. V lost 0 bases to trimming and J lost 4 bases, with 9 bases between them. Per germline, CDR1 LGHNA and CDR2 YNFKEQ.